The 32 T cell receptor beta chains listed next were all sequenced from one sample in a study of OX40 agonist ivuxolimab in advanced cancers. Sequencing was performed with immunoSEQ multiplex PCR; in TCRdb, only in-frame clones are kept and a portion is missing. Here the sample spans about 83,000 clones, roughly 89% being singletons. The input for sequencing was CD4+ or CD8+ T cells sorted from blood, taken in a trial of the OX40 agonist ivuxolimab. These receptors were collected from an adult with an advanced solid tumor such as melanoma, head and neck, liver or kidney cancer.

This rearrangement joins TRBV28 to TRBJ1-3; 9 bases agree with TRBD1. The CDR3 spans 15 residues. With V trimmed by 3 bases and J by 3 bases, 3 bases remained unmatched. Germline assignment: CDR1 MDHEN and CDR2 SYDVKM. The CDR3 nucleotides read TGTGCCAGCAGTTTGTCGGGACAGGGTGGAAACACCATATATTTT. It encodes CASSLSGQGGNTIYF.

The V and J genes are TRBV12-5 and TRBJ2-3; D may be TRBD1 (5 bases). CDR3 size: 15 residues. Germline V gene sequence: CDR1 LGHNT, CDR2 FRNRAP. Trimming removed 4 bases at V and 4 bases at J, with 15 bases between. Here the CDR3 DNA reads TGTGCTAGTGGTTCCGGTAACAGGTTTGCAGATACGCAGTATTTT. This sequence encodes CASGSGNRFADTQYF.

The chain links TRBV30 to TRBJ2-1; D is unclear. The CDR3 runs 13 residues. Germline V lookup: CDR1 GTSNPN, CDR2 SVGIG (reference sequence). V lost 0 bases to trimming and J lost 4 bases, with 7 bases between them. The CDR3 is CAWSVGGYNEQFF. Written as DNA, the CDR3 is TGTGCCTGGAGTGTAGGCGGATACAATGAGCAGTTCTTC.

The J gene is TRBJ2-6, the V gene TRBV27; D uncertain. This CDR3 region has 14 residues. Germline V CDR1 and CDR2: MNHEY, SMNVEV (reference sequence). V was pared by 5 bases and J by 0 bases, with 5 bases between. The CDR3 spells CASSPRSGANVLTF. The CDR3 DNA follows: TGTGCCAGCAGTCCGCGCTCTGGGGCCAACGTCCTGACTTTC. Full variable domain (remainder filled in from reference TRBV27 and TRBJ2-6): EAQVTQNPRYLITVTGKKLTVTCSQNMNHEYMSWYRQDPGLGLRQIYYSMNVEVTDKGDVPEGYKVSRKEKRNFPLILESPSPNQTSLYFCASSPRSGANVLTFGAGSRLTVL.

The J gene is TRBJ1-2, the V gene TRBV19; 10 nucleotides align to TRBD1. Germline V gene data show CDR1 as LNHDA and CDR2 as SQIVND (reference sequence). V lost 6 bases, J lost 4 bases, and 8 bases stayed unmatched. The CDR3 loop spans 15 amino acids. CDR3 residues: CASSTGTGVVYGYTF. CDR3 DNA: TGTGCCAGTAGCACCGGGACAGGGGTAGTCTATGGCTACACCTTC. Using reference TRBV19 and TRBJ1-2 for the parts outside the CDR3, the full variable domain is DGGITQSPKYLFRKEGQNVTLSCEQNLNHDAMYWYRQDPGQGLRLIYYSQIVNDFQKGDIAEGYSVSREKKESFPLTVTSAQKNPTAFYLCASSTGTGVVYGYTFGSGTRLTVV.

This clone was observed once. V and J are TRBV18 and TRBJ2-1, with 9 bases matching TRBD2. Germline CDR1 and CDR2: KGHSH and LQKENI. V was pared by 0 bases and J by 7 bases, with 10 bases of the junction left unmatched. The CDR3 has 17 amino acids. CDR3 coding DNA: TGTGCCAGCTCACCACCCCGGCCGGGACTAGCTACGAATGAGCAGTTCTTC. Its translation is CASSPPRPGLATNEQFF.

This clone was seen once. V is TRBV4-2 and J is TRBJ2-3; D ambiguous. The germline CDR1 and CDR2 sequences are LGHNA and YNFKEQ. The CDR3 totals 13 residues. Trimming left V 0 bases short and J 6 bases short, with 7 bases between. The CDR3 region is CASSQEVRDTQYF. The DNA of the CDR3 is TGTGCCAGCAGCCAAGAAGTCAGGGATACGCAGTATTTT.

This chain joins TRBV11-3 and TRBJ2-3; either TRBD1 or TRBD2 may fit D (5 bases each). The germline V gene encodes CDR1 SGHNT and CDR2 YENEEA. Trimming took 1 base from V and 2 from J, leaving 13 bases between them. This CDR3 region has 16 residues. The CDR3 region is CASSLGSWGPTDTQYF. The CDR3 nucleotides are TGTGCCAGCAGCTTAGGCTCGTGGGGACCCACAGATACGCAGTATTTT.

The rearrangement uses TRBV30 and TRBJ1-1; D is possibly TRBD1 (5 bases). Germline-derived CDR1 and CDR2 are GTSNPN and SVGIG (reference sequence). The CDR3 sequence is 11 residues long. V was trimmed by 2 bases and J by 10 bases, leaving 11 bases between them. CDR3 DNA: TGTGCCTGGAGTTGGGGCTTCGGAGCTTTCTTT. Its protein is CAWSWGFGAFF. Full variable domain (outside the CDR3, taken from reference TRBV30 and TRBJ1-1): SQTIHQWPATLVQPVGSPLSLECTVEGTSNPNLYWYRQAAGRGLQLLFYSVGIGQISSEVPQNLSASRPQDRQFILSSKKLLLSDSGFYLCAWSWGFGAFFGQGTRLTVV.

This clone was counted a few times. The chain has TRBV6-4 and TRBJ1-1, with D possibly being TRBD1 (5 bases). V was clipped by 0 bases and J by 4 bases, with 6 bases between them. Germline loops: CDR1 MRHNA, CDR2 SNTAGT. The CDR3 has 13 residues. This chain's CDR3 is CASSDSGGTEAFF. For the CDR3, the DNA is TGTGCCAGCAGTGACTCGGGGGGCACTGAAGCTTTCTTT.

This clone was recorded only once. At the DNA level, this CDR3 is encoded by other sequences in the same sample as well. The CDR3 nucleotides are TGTGCCAGCAGCTCCGGTTCTGATACGCAGTATTTT. Translating gives CASSSGSDTQYF. The chain uses TRBV13 and TRBJ2-3; no clear D gene. The CDR3 spans 12 residues. Germline-derived CDR1 and CDR2 are PRHDT and FYEKMQ (reference sequence). The ends were cut back, 4 bases at V and 6 bases at J, with 8 bases in the middle.

The chain employs TRBV9 and TRBJ2-4; 8 positions agree with TRBD2. The V and J ends lost 4 bases and 6 bases, in that order; junction bases with no gene match: 6. The CDR3 covers 14 residues. Germline values: CDR1 SGDLS, CDR2 YYNGEE. The CDR3 DNA follows: TGTGCCAGCAGCTCAACTAGCGGCCGAAACATTCAGTACTTC. It codes for CASSSTSGRNIQYF.

The J gene is TRBJ1-2, the V gene TRBV28; no reliable D call. The CDR3 has 15 residues. V was trimmed by 2 bases and J by 1 base, leaving 11 bases between them. Germline CDR1 MDHEN, CDR2 SYDVKM. The CDR3 DNA sequence: TGTGCCAGCAGTTTACTGGCTTTTAATAACTATGGCTACACCTTC. It translates to CASSLLAFNNYGYTF.

This chain joins TRBV11-1 and TRBJ2-3; 7 nucleotides agree with TRBD2. CDR1 and CDR2 from the germline V gene are SGHAT and FQDESV (reference sequence). CDR3 length: 16 residues. Unmatched junction bases numbered 13, after V lost 5 bases and J lost 5 bases. CDR3 DNA: TGTGCCAGCAGCCTCTCTCGCGGGCGGGGGAGAGATACGCAGTATTTT. As protein: CASSLSRGRGRDTQYF.

The gene calls are TRBV9 and TRBJ1-3, with TRBD1 as a possible D gene (5 bases). V lost 0 bases and J 7 bases, leaving 20 bases between the germline ends. Germline CDR1 is SGDLS and CDR2 is YYNGEE. The CDR3 loop spans 17 amino acids. As DNA, the CDR3 is TGTGCCAGCAGCGTAGGATCGGTCCGTGGGGCAGGGAACACCATATATTTT. Encoded protein: CASSVGSVRGAGNTIYF.

V gene TRBV12-5 combines with J gene TRBJ1-2; D may be TRBD1 (5 bases). Germline loops: CDR1 LGHNT, CDR2 FRNRAP. Between the trimmed V and J ends, which lost 3 bases and 4 bases, there was a span of 15 bases. The CDR3 length is 15 residues. Here the CDR3 DNA reads TGTGCTAGTGGTTTTGACTTCCGGGGGGTCTATGGCTACACCTTC. Amino acids: CASGFDFRGVYGYTF.

This chain connects TRBV9 to TRBJ1-4, with a tentative D call TRBD1 (5 bases). CDR1 and CDR2 from the germline V gene are SGDLS and YYNGEE. V was trimmed by 0 bases and J by 0 bases, leaving 9 bases between them. The CDR3 sequence is 16 residues long. The DNA of the CDR3 is TGTGCCAGCAGCGTAGGGGACCTTGCAACTAATGAAAAACTGTTTTTT. This translates into CASSVGDLATNEKLFF.

This clone appeared a few times. The J gene is TRBJ1-1, the V gene TRBV9; tentatively, D is TRBD1 (6 bases). There are 15 residues in the CDR3. Germline V gene data show CDR1 as SGDLS and CDR2 as YYNGEE. Trimming removed 3 bases at V and 0 bases at J, with 12 bases between. CDR3 amino acids: CASSALGQLNTEAFF. The CDR3 DNA follows: TGTGCCAGCAGCGCCCTAGGACAGTTGAACACTGAAGCTTTCTTT.

The CDR3 region is CASSPGTGITSTDTQYF. The CDR3 coding sequence is TGTGCCAGCAGCCCCGGGACAGGGATAACTAGCACAGATACGCAGTATTTT. The rearrangement uses TRBV27 and TRBJ2-3; 9 bases agree with TRBD1. Losses at the gene ends were 6 bases for V and 0 bases for J; bases not matched to a gene: 10. The germline gives CDR1 MNHEY, CDR2 SMNVEV (reference sequence). The CDR3 sequence is 17 residues long.

This clone occurred once. The chain is built from TRBV28 and TRBJ1-5, with TRBD1 identical over 7 bases. From germline, CDR1 is MDHEN and CDR2 SYDVKM. The CDR3 is 15 residues long. V was pared by 3 bases and J by 3 bases, with 5 bases of the junction left unmatched. Here the CDR3 DNA reads TGTGCCAGCAGTTTGACAGGGTGGAACAATCAGCCCCAGCATTTT. Residues: CASSLTGWNNQPQHF.

The chain uses TRBV10-3 and TRBJ2-7; D possibly corresponds to TRBD1 (6 bases). This CDR3 contains 12 residues. Germline lookup yields CDR1 ENHRY and CDR2 SYGVKD. Trimming cost V 2 bases and J 6 bases, with 8 bases left between them. The CDR3 sequence: CAISEVGGEQYF. CDR3 coding DNA: TGTGCCATCAGTGAGGTAGGGGGCGAGCAGTACTTC.

The rearrangement links TRBV6-5 to TRBJ1-1; D call uncertain. This CDR3 is built from 13 residues. V lost 4 bases, J lost 1 base, and 7 bases lay in between. Germline V gives CDR1 MNHEY, CDR2 SVGAGI. DNA for the CDR3: TGTGCCAGCAGTTTGGACCCGAACACTGAAGCTTTCTTT. Translation gives CASSLDPNTEAFF.

The chain links TRBV7-9 to TRBJ2-7; D unclear. The CDR3 totals 14 residues. Germline V CDR1 and CDR2: SEHNR, FQNEAQ (reference sequence). V lost 4 bases and J 3 bases, leaving 13 bases between the germline ends. The CDR3 DNA reads TGTGCCAGCAGCTATGGCGACACCTACTACGAGCAGTACTTC. Translated: CASSYGDTYYEQYF.

The chain has TRBV15 and TRBJ2-1, with D maybe TRBD2 (6 bases). Looked up from germline, CDR1 is LNHNV and CDR2 is YYDKDF (reference sequence). This CDR3 is 14 amino acids long. The V end lost 5 bases, the J end lost 0 bases, and 8 bases lay between the germline ends. CDR3 amino acids: CATSERASYNEQFF. The CDR3 DNA is TGTGCCACCAGCGAGCGGGCCTCCTACAATGAGCAGTTCTTC.

The chain couples TRBV4-1 to TRBJ2-1; D is possibly TRBD2 (6 bases). This CDR3 is 15 amino acids long. With 0 bases removed from V and 9 bases from J, the gap between germline ends came to 15 bases. Germline values: CDR1 MGHRA, CDR2 YSYEKL. This CDR3 reads CASSQESLASGEQFF. In DNA form, the CDR3 reads TGCGCCAGCAGCCAAGAGTCCCTAGCGAGTGGTGAGCAGTTCTTC.

The chain uses TRBV6-5 and TRBJ1-1; tentatively, D is TRBD1 (6 bases). Germline CDR1 is MNHEY and CDR2 is SVGAGI. The CDR3 has 13 residues. V was cut by 6 bases and J by 8 bases, with 16 bases left in between. The CDR3, as DNA: TGTGCCAGCAGATACGACAGGACTCGAGAAGCTTTCTTT. This gives the protein CASRYDRTREAFF.

The chain has TRBV4-1 and TRBJ2-5; possibly TRBD1 for D (5 bases). The CDR3 sequence is 15 residues long. V lost 1 base, J lost 5 bases, and 14 bases lay in between. Germline CDR1 reads MGHRA; CDR2 reads YSYEKL. CDR3 residues: CASSQVEGVSETQYF. In DNA, the CDR3 is TGCGCCAGCAGCCAAGTAGAAGGGGTTTCGGAGACCCAGTACTTC.

This clone has just a few counts. This rearrangement joins TRBV6-6 to TRBJ1-1; D not resolved. The CDR3 has 10 amino acids. V lost 8 bases and J lost 5, with 6 bases in between. Per germline, CDR1 MNHNY and CDR2 SVGAGI (reference sequence). CDR3 residues: CASAGTEAFF. DNA for the CDR3: TGTGCCAGCGCAGGTACTGAAGCTTTCTTT.

CDR3 region: CAWSWAGGTEAFF. The CDR3, as DNA: TGTGCCTGGAGTTGGGCAGGGGGCACTGAAGCTTTCTTT. The chain links TRBV30 to TRBJ1-1; 7 bases are a match to TRBD1. The CDR3 runs to 13 residues. With V trimmed by 2 bases and J by 4 bases, 4 bases remained unmatched. Looked up from germline, CDR1 is GTSNPN and CDR2 is SVGIG (reference sequence).

The chain is built from TRBV6-6 and TRBJ2-1; tentative D call: TRBD2 (6 bases). The ends were cut back, 5 bases at V and 2 bases at J, with 16 bases in the middle. The germline V gene encodes CDR1 MNHNY and CDR2 SVGAGI (reference sequence). The CDR3 is 16 amino acids. The chain's CDR3 is CASSQANGGPYNEQFF. DNA for the CDR3: TGTGCCAGCAGTCAGGCTAATGGAGGGCCCTACAATGAGCAGTTCTTC.

This clone appeared a few times. CDR3 amino acids: CASRGGISEAFF. CDR3 DNA sequence: TGTGCCAGCCGCGGGGGGATTTCTGAAGCTTTCTTT. The gene calls are TRBV19 and TRBJ1-1; perhaps TRBD1 as D (5 bases). This CDR3 is built from 12 residues. Trimming shortened V by 9 bases and J by 6 bases, and 14 bases separated the two germline ends. From germline, CDR1 is LNHDA and CDR2 SQIVND (reference sequence).

This chain connects TRBV4-3 to TRBJ2-3; 8 bases match TRBD2. Per the germline V gene, CDR1 is LGHNA and CDR2 is YSLEER. This CDR3 is built from 17 residues. The trim removed 3 bases at V and 0 bases at J, leaving 8 bases unmatched. DNA for the CDR3: TGCGCCAGCAGCCAGGGCGTAGCGGGGCCTAGCACAGATACGCAGTATTTT. This codes for CASSQGVAGPSTDTQYF.